The source of this T cell receptor (beta chain) is a study of T cell responses to AZD1222 COVID-19 vaccine. Overall study findings and caveats: Reports say nearly half of spike-specific TCRs go after unmutated variant regions. White British ancestry dominated among donors, who included more females, and clonal diversity was possibly underestimated.

Concerning this clone: Antigen unknown.

The CDR3 totals 17 residues. TCRdb's table, derived via immunoSEQ multiplex PCR, lists solely in-frame clones and lacks some. This table has about 150,000 clones, approximately 90% appearing once. V usage is TRBV1 and J usage is TRBJ2-6; no DNA check was done on the table's D call, TRBD1. TRBV1 is a listed pseudogene. Sequencing was performed on peripheral blood, taken on day 0 of AZD1222 vaccination. This receptor was obtained from an adult in good health. The CDR3: CTSSGPSLCSRANVLTF. CDR3 sequence (DNA): TGCACCAGCAGTGGGCCGAGTTTGTGCAGTCGGGCCAACGTCCTGACTTTC.